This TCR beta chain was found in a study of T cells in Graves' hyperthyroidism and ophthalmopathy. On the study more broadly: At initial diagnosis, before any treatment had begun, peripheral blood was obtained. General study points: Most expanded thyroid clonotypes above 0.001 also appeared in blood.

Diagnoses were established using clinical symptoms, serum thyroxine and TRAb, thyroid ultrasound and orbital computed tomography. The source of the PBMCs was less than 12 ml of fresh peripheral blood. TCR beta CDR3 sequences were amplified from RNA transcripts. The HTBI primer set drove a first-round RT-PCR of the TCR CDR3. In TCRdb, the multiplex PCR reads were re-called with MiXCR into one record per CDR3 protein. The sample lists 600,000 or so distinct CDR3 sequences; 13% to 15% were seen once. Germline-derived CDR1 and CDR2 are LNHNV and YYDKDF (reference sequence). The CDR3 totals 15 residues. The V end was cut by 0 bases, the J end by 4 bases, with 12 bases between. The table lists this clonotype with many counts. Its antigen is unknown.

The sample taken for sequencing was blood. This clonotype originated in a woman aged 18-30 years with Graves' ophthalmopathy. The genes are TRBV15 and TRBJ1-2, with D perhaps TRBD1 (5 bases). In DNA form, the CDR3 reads TGTGCCACCAGCAGAGATCCGAGACAGCTCTATGGCTACACCTTC. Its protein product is CATSRDPRQLYGYTF.